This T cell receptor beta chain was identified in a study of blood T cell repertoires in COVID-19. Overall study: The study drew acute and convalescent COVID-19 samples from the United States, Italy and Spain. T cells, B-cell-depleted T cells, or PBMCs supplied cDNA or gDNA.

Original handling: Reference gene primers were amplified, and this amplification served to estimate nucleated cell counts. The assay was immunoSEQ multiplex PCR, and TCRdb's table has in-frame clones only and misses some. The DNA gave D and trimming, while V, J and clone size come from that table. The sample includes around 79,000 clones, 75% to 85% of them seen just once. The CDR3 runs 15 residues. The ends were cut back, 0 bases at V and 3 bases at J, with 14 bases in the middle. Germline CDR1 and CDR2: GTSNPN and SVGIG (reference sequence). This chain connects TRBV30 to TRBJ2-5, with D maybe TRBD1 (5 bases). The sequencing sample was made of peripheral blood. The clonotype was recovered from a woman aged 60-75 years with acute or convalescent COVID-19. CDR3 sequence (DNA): TGTGCCTGGAGTGTAAGTAGGGGATTTGAAGAGACCCAGTACTTC. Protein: CAWSVSRGFEETQYF.